The TCR beta chain described here comes from a study of cytomegalovirus exposure and HLA in healthy donors (dated by TCRdb to about 2017). A note on the overall study: An earlier analysis of approximately 600 of the donors reported more than 250 Gb of sequence data and some 100 million unique TCR beta sequences from about 179 million T cells. An early release that covered some 640 HLA-typed donors contained approximately 300 gigabases of sequencing data and around 85 million unique TCR sequences. Of the 300 to 500 genotyped donors, over 80% were placed in the genetic ancestry cluster associated with self-reported Caucasian donors. The study was designed to test whether signatures of past pathogen exposure could be identified by cataloging public T cell receptors. Using immunosequencing, the study profiled T cell repertoires from 666 subjects and related those repertoires to cytomegalovirus serostatus. A separate validation cohort of about 110 different subjects was used in addition to the 666-subject first cohort. High-throughput TCR immunosequencing, statistical association of individual TCRs with disease status, and machine learning were combined to predict cytomegalovirus infection status. A later analysis re-examined previously published TCR beta repertoires from roughly 650 donors and added high-resolution HLA genotyping to investigate patterns of TCR occurrence. In the later analysis, no new phenotypic data were used to find candidate immune exposures; instead, reliance was placed on TCR beta sequences and their occurrence across donors. In an earlier analysis of more than 550 of the donors, high-throughput TCR beta sequencing was used to judge whether each TCR beta V gene segment behaved as functional or pseudogenic. Donor age, sex, ethnicity and CMV serostatus were compiled together with the repertoire data. A later genetic analysis used genome-wide SNP genotypes for about 65% of the 666 donors, treating that subset as a discovery cohort. Every discovery cohort repertoire had been produced on one sequencing platform. HLA typing covered class I and class II loci at four-digit resolution. Typing coverage differed by locus: A, B, C, DRB1 and DQB1 were typed in about 620-630 donors, DQA1 in roughly 510, DPA1 in 600 to 610, and DPB1 in just under 490. Because of strong linkage in the cohort, roughly five DR-DQ haplotypes were treated as single units for association and clustering. Among roughly 400 genotyped donors of the cohort, an average of approximately 220,000 unique TCR beta nucleotide sequences was sequenced per donor, of which about 20% were non-productive. Overall study results and their limits: Immune exposure information for the cohort was limited to CMV serostatus. A later analysis found that TCR association rates varied across HLA loci, with DRB1 alleles showing the most associated TCRs and HLA-C alleles the fewest. In a later genetic analysis, a missense DCLRE1C variant was associated with V-gene and J-gene trimming of TCR beta chains, and the association was replicated in an independent cohort. According to a later genetic analysis, donors in an Asian-associated ancestry cluster had fewer N-insertions in productive TCRs than the approximately 670-donor mean. At a false discovery rate of 0.05, a later analysis linked around 15,000 TCR beta sequences to specific HLA alleles. When HLA alleles, especially DR and DQ, strongly co-occurred, TCR associations were difficult to assign to individual alleles. A further reported finding was that TCR beta sequences accurately predicted the HLA-A and HLA-B alleles for most subjects in the first cohort. According to the authors, the approach could potentially be generalized to other disease states and immunological phenotypes. Because some donors lacked HLA typing at each locus, the association tests relied only on the typed subset. Most CMV-associated TCR beta chains appeared to be HLA-restricted in a later analysis, and the HLA associations seemed to be driven largely by CMV exposure. In an earlier analysis of over 550 of the donors, most TCR beta V segments were observed in productive rearrangements about 90% or about 30% of the time, broadly matching IMGT annotations. Presence/absence analyses assumed roughly uniform sequencing depth across donors, an assumption that may not hold. In a later analysis, HLA-associated TCR beta chains were found to be more clonally expanded and to have lower generation probabilities than equally common non-associated chains. A total of 150 or so TCR beta chains were listed by the study as associated with cytomegalovirus. In both the original and validation cohorts, the classifier was reported to diagnose cytomegalovirus status with high specificity and sensitivity. Over 15 rarely observed V segments, including chromosome 9 orphons, were excluded from the earlier analysis of about 600 of the donors because counts were too low. A later analysis reported that several top co-occurrence clusters appeared linked to parvovirus B19, influenza, CMV and Epstein-Barr virus. A few of the identified cytomegalovirus-associated TCR beta chains were confirmed in vitro to be specific for cytomegalovirus antigens. Some IMGT-functional V segments, including TRBV6-2 and TRBV6-3, could not be distinguished by the 87-base-pair reads and were therefore excluded. Across donors, most TCR sequences were observed very rarely, whereas some public TCRs were present in many individuals. In this cohort, only TCR beta chains were sequenced, and detectable features were limited by the absence of alpha or paired-chain data. Correlated functional status among segregating V segments might be attributable to linkage disequilibrium, but an unknown experimental factor could not be ruled out. A cluster of highly shared sequence variants was judged likely to be a technical artifact of the sequencing pipeline.

The germline V gene specifies MRHNA as CDR1 and SNTAGT as CDR2. The CDR3 runs 17 amino acids, cysteine and phenylalanine included. Only CDR3 DNA remains: 51 bases, in frame from the first base. V lost 1 base and J lost 0 bases, and the count of bases not matched to a germline gene is 5. The cohort consisted of some 730 healthy bone marrow donors. All cohort members were sampled while nominally healthy, although unrecorded immune exposures were likely present. The donor tested CMV seropositive, placing the donor among the roughly 300 seropositive members of the cohort. A peripheral blood sample was collected from each donor, and TCR beta sequencing was performed on peripheral blood mononuclear cells. The Qiagen DNeasy Blood Extraction Kit was used to extract genomic DNA from the blood cell samples. Library method: the immunoSEQ multiplex PCR assay. For the multiplex PCR, a mixture combining 60 forward primers for TCR Vbeta segments and 13 reverse primers for TCR Jbeta segments was used. A multiplex PCR assay on genomic DNA amplified the CDR3 region of rearranged TCR beta genes. Amplified TCR beta libraries were sequenced as 87-base-pair reads on the Illumina HiSeq System. As for how the authors treated the data: In a later analysis, approximately 74 million unique TCR beta chains were counted across the 666 repertoires, and approximately 11 million of these chains were shared by at least two donors. A nearest-neighbor algorithm error-corrected the raw reads and collapsed the reads into unique sequences, merging closely related sequences to remove PCR and sequencing errors. V, D and J gene segments were assigned by aligning CDR3 sequences to IMGT reference sequences. For a sequence to be retained, a match of at least six nucleotides was required to both a V gene segment and a J gene segment. Rearrangements were classified as productive when the CDR3 lacked stop codons and remained in frame with V and J, and all other rearrangements were classified as non-productive. CDR3 was defined by IMGT convention, running from the second conserved V-encoded cysteine to the conserved J-encoded phenylalanine. The earlier analysis of fewer than 700 of the donors excluded sequences that lacked an unambiguous match to a single V gene segment. In an earlier analysis of approximately 500 of the donors, a V segment was called functional when productive rearrangements were above 56.7%, and segregating when the standard deviation between donors exceeded 5%. A statistical classification framework was built for diagnosing cytomegalovirus status from the catalog of TCR beta chain sequences. A later analysis assigned V and J genes by comparing TCR nucleotide sequences with IMGT/GENE-DB human TR gene sequences. The TCRdist pipeline was used in a later analysis to assign CDR3 sequences and most-parsimonious VDJ recombination scenarios. A later analysis defined each TCR beta chain by its CDR3 amino acid sequence plus V-gene family, and excluded reads lacking a unique V-gene family. As a way to deal with suspected cross-contamination and a sequencing artifact, a later analysis dropped approximately 590 nucleotide sequences that were highly shared and had low generation probability. In a later analysis, a clonal expansion index was calculated for each public chain from normalized within-repertoire ranks of inferred template counts. In a later analysis, generation probabilities were computed with a VDJ recombination model fitted to out-of-frame rearrangements, and the resulting probabilities were checked against IGoR. A later analysis scored TCR-TCR, TCR-HLA and TCR-CMV co-occurrence with hypergeometric tests, applying a repertoire-size bias correction to TCR pairs. To estimate false discovery rates, a later analysis permuted the HLA or CMV assignments 20 times. In a later analysis, co-occurring TCRs were grouped using DBSCAN, with TCRdist sequence similarity added in when clustering inside HLA-allele-positive subsets. Repertoires with fewer than 30,000 or more than 120,000 public chains, plus five repertoires with anomalous nucleotide sharing, were excluded from co-occurrence clustering. Here the immuneACCESS table is served through TCRdb, limited to in-frame sequences with V and J called. Missing clones are a known gap in these copies; in checked studies unresolved V genes cover under half, and the rest lacks a known reason. V and J calls and clone size come straight from that table; D and trimming were deduced from the DNA. Across this sample there are around 100,000 clones, with about 76% seen only once. Over 4% of the sample is in the top ten clones.

Details on this clone: Its antigen target is currently unknown. Qualities for individual bases were not recorded, and no much larger clone is one base off.

Input material: PBMCs. Rearrangement joined TRBV6-4 to TRBJ1-4, and 7 junction bases match TRBD1. The TCR originated in a man aged 30 to 39 in good health and CMV-seropositive. DNA sequence: TGTGCCAGCAGTGACTTCGGGACAGCAACAACTAATGAAAAACTGTTTTTT. It translates to CASSDFGTATTNEKLFF.